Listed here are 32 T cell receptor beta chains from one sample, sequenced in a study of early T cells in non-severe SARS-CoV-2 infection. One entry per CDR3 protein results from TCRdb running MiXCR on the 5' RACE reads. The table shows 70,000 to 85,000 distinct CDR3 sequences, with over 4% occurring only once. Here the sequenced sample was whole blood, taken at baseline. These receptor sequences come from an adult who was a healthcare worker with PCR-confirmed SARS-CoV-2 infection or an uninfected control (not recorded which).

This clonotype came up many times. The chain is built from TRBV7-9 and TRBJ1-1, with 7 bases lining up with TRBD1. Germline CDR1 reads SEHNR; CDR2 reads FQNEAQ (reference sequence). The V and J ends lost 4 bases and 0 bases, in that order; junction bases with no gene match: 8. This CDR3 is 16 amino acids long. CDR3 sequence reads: CASSWDRSNLNTEAFF. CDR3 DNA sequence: TGTGCCAGCAGCTGGGACAGAAGCAACCTGAACACTGAAGCTTTCTTT.

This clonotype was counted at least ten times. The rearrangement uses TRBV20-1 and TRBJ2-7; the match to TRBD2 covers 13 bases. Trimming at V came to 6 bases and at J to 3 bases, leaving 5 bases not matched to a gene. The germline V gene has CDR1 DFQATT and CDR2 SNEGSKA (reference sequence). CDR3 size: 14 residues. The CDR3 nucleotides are TGCAGTGCAAGGACTAGCGGGAGCGACTACGAGCAGTACTTC. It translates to CSARTSGSDYEQYF.

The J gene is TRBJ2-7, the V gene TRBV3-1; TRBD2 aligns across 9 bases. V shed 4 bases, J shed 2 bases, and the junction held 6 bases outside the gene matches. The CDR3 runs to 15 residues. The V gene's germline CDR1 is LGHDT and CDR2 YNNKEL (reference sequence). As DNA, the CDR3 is TGTGCCAGCAGCCTAAAGCGGGAGGTACCCTACGAGCAGTACTTC. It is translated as CASSLKREVPYEQYF.

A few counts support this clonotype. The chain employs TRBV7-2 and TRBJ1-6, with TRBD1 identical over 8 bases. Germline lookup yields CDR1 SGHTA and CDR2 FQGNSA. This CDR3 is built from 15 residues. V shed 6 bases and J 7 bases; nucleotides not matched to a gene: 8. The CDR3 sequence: CASSLTRDRNSPLHF. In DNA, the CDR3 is TGTGCCAGCAGTCTTACACGGGACAGGAATTCACCCCTCCACTTT.

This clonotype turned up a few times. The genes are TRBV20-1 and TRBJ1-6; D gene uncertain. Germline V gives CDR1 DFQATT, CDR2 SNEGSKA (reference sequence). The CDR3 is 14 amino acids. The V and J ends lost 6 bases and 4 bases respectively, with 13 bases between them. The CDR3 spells CSAPRREYNSPLHF. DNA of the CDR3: TGCAGTGCCCCCCGGCGGGAGTATAATTCACCCCTCCACTTT.

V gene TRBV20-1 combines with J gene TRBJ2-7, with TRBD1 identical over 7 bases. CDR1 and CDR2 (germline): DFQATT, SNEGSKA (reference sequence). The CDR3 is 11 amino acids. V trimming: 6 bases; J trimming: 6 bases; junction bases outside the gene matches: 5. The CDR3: CSARQGGEQYF. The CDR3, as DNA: TGCAGTGCCCGACAGGGTGGCGAGCAGTACTTC.

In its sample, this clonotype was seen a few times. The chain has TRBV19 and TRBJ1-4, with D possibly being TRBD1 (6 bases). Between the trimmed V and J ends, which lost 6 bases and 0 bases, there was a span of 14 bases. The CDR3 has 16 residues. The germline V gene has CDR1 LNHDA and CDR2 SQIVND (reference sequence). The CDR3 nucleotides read TGTGCCAGTAGGCGGGGGCGAGGTGCAACTAATGAAAAACTGTTTTTT. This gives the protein CASRRGRGATNEKLFF.

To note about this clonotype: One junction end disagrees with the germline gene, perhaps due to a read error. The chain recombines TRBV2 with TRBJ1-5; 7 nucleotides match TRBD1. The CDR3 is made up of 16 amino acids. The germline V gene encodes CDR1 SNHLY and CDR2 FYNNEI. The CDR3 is CASREDRVTRNQPQHF. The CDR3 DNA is TGTGCCAGCAGGGAAGACAGGGTAACGCGCAATCAGCCCCAGCATTTT.

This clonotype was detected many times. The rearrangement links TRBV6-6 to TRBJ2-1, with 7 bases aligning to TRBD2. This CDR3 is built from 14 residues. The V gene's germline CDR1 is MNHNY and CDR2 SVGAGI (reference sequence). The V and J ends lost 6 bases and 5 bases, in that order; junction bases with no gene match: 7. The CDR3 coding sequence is TGTGCCAGCAGGAGGAGCGGGAACGACAATGAGCAGTTCTTC. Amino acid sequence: CASRRSGNDNEQFF.

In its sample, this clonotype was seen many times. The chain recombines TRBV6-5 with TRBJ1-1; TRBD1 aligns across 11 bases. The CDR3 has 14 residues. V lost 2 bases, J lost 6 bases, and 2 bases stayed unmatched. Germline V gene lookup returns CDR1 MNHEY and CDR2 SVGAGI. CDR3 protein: CASSYTGQGAEAFF. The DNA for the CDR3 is TGTGCCAGCAGTTACACGGGACAGGGGGCTGAAGCTTTCTTT.

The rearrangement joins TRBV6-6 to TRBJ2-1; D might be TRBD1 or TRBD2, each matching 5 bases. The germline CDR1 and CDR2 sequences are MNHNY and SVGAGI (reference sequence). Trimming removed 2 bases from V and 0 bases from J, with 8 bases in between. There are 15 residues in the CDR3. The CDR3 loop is CASSYQRGSYNEQFF. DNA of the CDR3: TGTGCCAGCAGTTACCAGAGGGGCTCCTACAATGAGCAGTTCTTC.

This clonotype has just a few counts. CDR3 amino acids: CASSLREGPYEQYF. In DNA form, the CDR3 reads TGCGCCAGCAGCTTGCGGGAGGGCCCCTACGAGCAGTACTTC. This chain uses TRBV5-1 with TRBJ2-7, with 8 bases that match TRBD2. This CDR3 contains 14 residues. With V trimmed by 1 base and J by 2 bases, 2 bases remained unmatched. CDR1 and CDR2 from the germline V gene are SGHRS and YFSETQ.

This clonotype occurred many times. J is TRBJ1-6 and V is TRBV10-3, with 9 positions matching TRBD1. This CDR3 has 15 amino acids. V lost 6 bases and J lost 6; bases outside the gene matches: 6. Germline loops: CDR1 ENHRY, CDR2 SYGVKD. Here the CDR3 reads CAISVQGASNSPLHF. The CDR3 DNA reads TGTGCCATCAGCGTACAGGGGGCTAGTAATTCACCCCTCCACTTT.

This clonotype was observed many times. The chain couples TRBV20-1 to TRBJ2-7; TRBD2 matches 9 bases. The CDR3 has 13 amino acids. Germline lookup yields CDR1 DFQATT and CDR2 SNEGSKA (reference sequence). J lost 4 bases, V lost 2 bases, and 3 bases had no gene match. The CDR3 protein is CSARSGLAYEQYF. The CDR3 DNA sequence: TGCAGTGCTAGATCGGGACTAGCTTACGAGCAGTACTTC.

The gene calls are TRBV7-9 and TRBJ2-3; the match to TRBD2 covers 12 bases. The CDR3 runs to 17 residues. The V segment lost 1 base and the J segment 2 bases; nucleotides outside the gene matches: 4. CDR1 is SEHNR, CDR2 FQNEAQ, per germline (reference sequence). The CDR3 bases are TGTGCCAGCAGCTTAGGTACTAGCGGGAGGCCCACAGATACGCAGTATTTT. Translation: CASSLGTSGRPTDTQYF.

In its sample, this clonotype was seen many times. The CDR3 sequence: CSATSIERVAGYYNEQFF. As DNA, the CDR3 is TGCAGTGCTACCTCGATTGAGAGGGTAGCGGGTTACTACAATGAGCAGTTCTTC. This chain links TRBV20-1 with TRBJ2-1; TRBD2 aligns across 7 bases. The CDR3 totals 18 residues. Trimming removed 4 bases from V and 3 bases from J; junction bases left unmatched: 18. CDR1 and CDR2 from the germline V gene are DFQATT and SNEGSKA (reference sequence).

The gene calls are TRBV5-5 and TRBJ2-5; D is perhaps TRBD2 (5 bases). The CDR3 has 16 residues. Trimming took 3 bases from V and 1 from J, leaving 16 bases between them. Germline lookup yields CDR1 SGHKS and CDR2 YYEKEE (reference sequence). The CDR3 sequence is CASSSRVRAAQETQYF. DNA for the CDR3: TGTGCCAGCAGCTCCCGAGTTCGAGCGGCCCAAGAGACCCAGTACTTC.

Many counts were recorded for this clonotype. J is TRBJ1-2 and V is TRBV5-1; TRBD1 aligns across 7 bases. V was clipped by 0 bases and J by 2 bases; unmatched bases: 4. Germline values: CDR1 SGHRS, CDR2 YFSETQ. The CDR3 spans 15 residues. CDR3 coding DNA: TGCGCCAGCAGCTTGGGGGGACAGTTGAACTATGGCTACACCTTC. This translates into CASSLGGQLNYGYTF.

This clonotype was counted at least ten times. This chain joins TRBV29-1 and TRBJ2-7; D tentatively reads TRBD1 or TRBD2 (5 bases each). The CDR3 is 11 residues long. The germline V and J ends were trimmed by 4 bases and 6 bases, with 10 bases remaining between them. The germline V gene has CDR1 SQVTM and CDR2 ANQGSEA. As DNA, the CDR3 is TGCAGCGTTGGAGGGGACCCCGAGCAGTACTTC. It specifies CSVGGDPEQYF.

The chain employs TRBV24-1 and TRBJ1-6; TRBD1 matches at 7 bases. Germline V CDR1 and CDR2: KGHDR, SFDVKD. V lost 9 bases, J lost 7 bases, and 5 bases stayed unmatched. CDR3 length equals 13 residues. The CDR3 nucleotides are TGTGCCACCCGAGACAGGGAGAATTCACCCCTCCACTTT. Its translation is CATRDRENSPLHF.

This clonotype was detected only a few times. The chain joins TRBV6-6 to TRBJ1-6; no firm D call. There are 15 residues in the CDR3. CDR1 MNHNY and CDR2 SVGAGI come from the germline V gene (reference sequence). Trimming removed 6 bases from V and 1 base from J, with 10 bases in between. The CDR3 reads CASRTVRSYNSPLHF. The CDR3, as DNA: TGTGCCAGCAGAACTGTAAGATCCTATAATTCACCCCTCCACTTT.

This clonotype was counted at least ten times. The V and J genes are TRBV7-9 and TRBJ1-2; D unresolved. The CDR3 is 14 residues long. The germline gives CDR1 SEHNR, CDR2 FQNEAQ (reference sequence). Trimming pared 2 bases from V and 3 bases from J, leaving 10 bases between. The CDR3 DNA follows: TGTGCCAGCAGCTTACTTGAAGGGCACTATGGCTACACCTTC. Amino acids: CASSLLEGHYGYTF.

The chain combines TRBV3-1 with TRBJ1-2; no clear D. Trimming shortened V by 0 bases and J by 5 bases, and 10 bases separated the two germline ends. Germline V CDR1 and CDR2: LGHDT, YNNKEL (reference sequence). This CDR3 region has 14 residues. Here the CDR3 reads CASSQEPGLYGYTF. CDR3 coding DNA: TGTGCCAGCAGCCAAGAGCCAGGACTATATGGCTACACCTTC.

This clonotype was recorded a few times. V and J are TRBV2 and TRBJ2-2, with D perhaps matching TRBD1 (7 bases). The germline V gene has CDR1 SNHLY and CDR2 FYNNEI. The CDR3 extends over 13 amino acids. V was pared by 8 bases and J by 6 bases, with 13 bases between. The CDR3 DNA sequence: TGTGCCAGCCAGGGGGGAAGAGCCGGGGAGCTGTTTTTT. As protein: CASQGGRAGELFF.

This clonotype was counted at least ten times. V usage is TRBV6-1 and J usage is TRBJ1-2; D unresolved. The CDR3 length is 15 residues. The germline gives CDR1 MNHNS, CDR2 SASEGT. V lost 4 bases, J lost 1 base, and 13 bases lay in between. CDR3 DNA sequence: TGTGCCAGCAGTGCCACCGTTGACCGTAACTATGGCTACACCTTC. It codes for CASSATVDRNYGYTF.

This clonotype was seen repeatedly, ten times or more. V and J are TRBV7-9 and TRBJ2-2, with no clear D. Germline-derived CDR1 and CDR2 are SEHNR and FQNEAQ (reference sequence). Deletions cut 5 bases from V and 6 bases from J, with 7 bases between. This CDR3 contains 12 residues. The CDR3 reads CASSLNAGELFF. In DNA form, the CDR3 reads TGTGCCAGCAGCCTCAACGCCGGGGAGCTGTTTTTT.

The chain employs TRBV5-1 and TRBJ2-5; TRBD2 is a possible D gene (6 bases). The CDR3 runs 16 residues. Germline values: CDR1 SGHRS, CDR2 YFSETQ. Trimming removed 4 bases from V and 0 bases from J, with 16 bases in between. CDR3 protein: CASSPGDSGNQETQYF. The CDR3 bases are TGCGCCAGCAGCCCGGGGGATAGCGGCAACCAAGAGACCCAGTACTTC.

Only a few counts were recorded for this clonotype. Written as DNA, the CDR3 is TGTGCCAGCAGCCAAGGAATGGGGAAAGTGAGCTATGGCTACACCTTC. It codes for CASSQGMGKVSYGYTF. The chain uses TRBV14 and TRBJ1-2, with D uncertain. The germline V gene has CDR1 SGHDN and CDR2 FVKESK. V was pared by 1 base and J by 4 bases, with 16 bases between. This CDR3 contains 16 residues.

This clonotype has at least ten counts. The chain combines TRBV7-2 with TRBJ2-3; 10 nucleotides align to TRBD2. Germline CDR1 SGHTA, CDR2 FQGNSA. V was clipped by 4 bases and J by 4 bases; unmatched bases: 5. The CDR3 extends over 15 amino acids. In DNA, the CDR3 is TGTGCCAGCAGCTCCCGACTAGCGGGCGCAGATACGCAGTATTTT. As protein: CASSSRLAGADTQYF.

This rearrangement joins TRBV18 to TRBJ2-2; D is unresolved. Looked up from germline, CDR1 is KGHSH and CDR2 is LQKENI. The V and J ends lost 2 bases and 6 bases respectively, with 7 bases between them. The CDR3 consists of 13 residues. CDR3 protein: CASSPLGPGELFF. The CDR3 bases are TGTGCCAGCTCACCATTGGGTCCCGGGGAGCTGTTTTTT.

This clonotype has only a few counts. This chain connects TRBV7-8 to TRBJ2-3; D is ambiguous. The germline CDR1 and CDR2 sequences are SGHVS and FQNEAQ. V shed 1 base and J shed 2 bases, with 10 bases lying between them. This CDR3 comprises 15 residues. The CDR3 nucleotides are TGTGCCAGCAGCTTAGGCTGGCCCGACACAGATACGCAGTATTTT. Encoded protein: CASSLGWPDTDTQYF. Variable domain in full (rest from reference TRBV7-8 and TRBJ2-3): GAGVSQSPRYKVAKRGQDVALRCDPISGHVSLFWYQQALGQGPEFLTYFQNEAQLDKSGLPSDRFFAERPEGSVSTLKIQRTQQEDSAVYLCASSLGWPDTDTQYFGPGTRLTVL.

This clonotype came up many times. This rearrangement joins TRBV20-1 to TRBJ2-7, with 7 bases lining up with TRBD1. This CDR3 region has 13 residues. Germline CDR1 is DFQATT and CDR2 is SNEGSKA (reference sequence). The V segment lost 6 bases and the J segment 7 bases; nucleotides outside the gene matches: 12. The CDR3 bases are TGCAGTGCAGACTTGCAGGGGGTTCTTGAGCAGTACTTC. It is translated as CSADLQGVLEQYF.